The clone carrying this T cell receptor (beta chain) was observed at least ten times. What it binds is not known. V gave up 4 bases and J gave up 6 bases; unmatched junction bases: 6. CDR1 and CDR2 (germline): SGHTA, FQGTGA. CDR3 length equals 15 residues. The data are from a study of breast tumors, draining lymph nodes, adjacent tissues. Study-wide findings and caveats: Compared with basal-like, luminal-like tumors shared significantly more repertoire with nontumor tissue. Compared with lymph nodes, tumors were less diverse; compared with nontumor tissue, more. The lymph node origin of tumor T cells was framed as consistent with a hypothesis, not demonstrated. Data fit most tumor T cells coming from lymph node, expanding in tumor.

TCRdb called the multiplex PCR reads again in MiXCR, with one record for every CDR3 protein. Of under 85,000 distinct CDR3 sequences listed, about 20% are singletons. Samples came from axillary lymph nodes draining the breast cancer. Sequenced sample: axillary lymph node tissue. The rearrangement uses TRBV7-3 and TRBJ2-2; 9 positions agree with TRBD1. The clonotype was recovered from a female donor with breast cancer. Some clones in this sample may be carry-over from other donors' samples. This CDR3 reads CASSSLGQGPGELFF. In DNA, the CDR3 is TGTGCCAGCAGCTCCCTCGGACAGGGGCCCGGGGAGCTGTTTTTT.